This T cell receptor (beta chain) was sequenced for a study of blood T cell repertoires in COVID-19. The wider study: Whether acute or convalescent, the COVID-19 samples came from the United States, Italy and Spain. The cDNA or gDNA used as material had been derived from T cells, B-cell-depleted T cells, or PBMCs.

Method: immunoSEQ multiplex PCR; TCRdb's copy keeps in-frame clones and lacks some. The table shows about 310,000 clones, with approximately 90% occurring only once. This CDR3 comprises 15 residues. Germline V gene data show CDR1 as MNHNY and CDR2 as SVGAGI (reference sequence). The V and J ends lost 5 bases and 7 bases respectively, with 18 bases between them. The chain links TRBV6-6 to TRBJ1-5; TRBD1 might be the D (6 bases). The sample was peripheral blood. The source is a man between 18 and 29 years old with active or convalescent COVID-19. CDR3 bases: TGTGCCAGCAGTAAACTGGGACAAACGGCCCAGCCCCAGCATTTT. This sequence encodes CASSKLGQTAQPQHF.